The 22 T cell receptor beta chains below were found in one sample sequenced in a study of T cell responses to AZD1222 COVID-19 vaccine. Libraries were prepared by immunoSEQ multiplex PCR; TCRdb keeps only in-frame clonotypes and omits some of them. The data hold about 110,000 clones, with roughly 90% observed a single time. The material sequenced was peripheral blood, taken 28 days after the second AZD1222 dose. The receptors were sampled from an adult who received the AZD1222 COVID-19 vaccine.

This clone was recorded once. This rearrangement joins TRBV7-6 to TRBJ2-1; D possibly corresponds to TRBD2 (5 bases). V lost 5 bases and J 0 bases, leaving 14 bases between the germline ends. CDR1 is SGHVS and CDR2 is FNYEAQ in the germline V gene. The CDR3 contains 16 residues. The CDR3 sequence is CASSLSPGSSYNEQFF. DNA of the CDR3: TGTGCCAGCAGCCTCTCACCGGGGAGCTCCTACAATGAGCAGTTCTTC.

V is TRBV5-1 and J is TRBJ2-5; D may correspond to TRBD1 or TRBD2 (6 bases each). There are 15 residues in the CDR3. Looked up from germline, CDR1 is SGHRS and CDR2 is YFSETQ. Trimming cost V 3 bases and J 1 base, with 13 bases left between them. The CDR3 protein is CASSSRPGAQETQYF. The CDR3 bases are TGCGCCAGCAGCTCGCGGCCGGGGGCCCAAGAGACCCAGTACTTC.

This sequence joins TRBV4-3 and TRBJ2-1, with D hard to call. The CDR3 runs to 15 residues. CDR1 and CDR2 (germline): LGHNA, YSLEER. V lost 0 bases and J 0 bases, leaving 6 bases between the germline ends. The CDR3 DNA is TGCGCCAGCAGCCAAGATCACAGCTCCTACAATGAGCAGTTCTTC. It specifies CASSQDHSSYNEQFF.

V gene TRBV6-5 combines with J gene TRBJ1-5; D is possibly TRBD1 (6 bases). Germline V CDR1 and CDR2: MNHEY, SVGAGI. V lost 7 bases to trimming and J lost 3 bases, with 16 bases between them. This CDR3 is built from 15 residues. The CDR3 region has the DNA TGTGCCAGCACCAAGGGGAGGGGGGACAATCAGCCCCAGCATTTT. Protein sequence: CASTKGRGDNQPQHF.

The chain joins TRBV7-2 to TRBJ2-7, with 9 positions matching TRBD2. Germline CDR1 SGHTA, CDR2 FQGNSA. The V and J ends lost 6 bases and 4 bases, in that order; junction bases with no gene match: 10. The CDR3 is made up of 15 amino acids. CDR3 DNA: TGTGCCAGCAGTTACAATAGCGGGGGTCCTTACGAGCAGTACTTC. It yields the protein CASSYNSGGPYEQYF.

This rearrangement joins TRBV15 to TRBJ2-3; D possibly corresponds to TRBD2 (7 bases). With 1 base removed from V and 6 bases from J, the gap between germline ends came to 11 bases. CDR3 size: 14 residues. The germline V gene encodes CDR1 LNHNV and CDR2 YYDKDF (reference sequence). Written as DNA, the CDR3 is TGTGCCACCAGCAGAGCGGGGGGCGGGGATACGCAGTATTTT. Amino acids: CATSRAGGGDTQYF.

The chain uses TRBV4-3 and TRBJ2-3; 9 bases align to TRBD2. The CDR3 is made up of 16 amino acids. V trimming: 0 bases; J trimming: 4 bases; junction bases outside the gene matches: 5. Germline V lookup: CDR1 LGHNA, CDR2 YSLEER. The CDR3 DNA reads TGCGCCAGCAGCCAAGACGTAGCGGGGGCGGCAGATACGCAGTATTTT. Residues: CASSQDVAGAADTQYF.

The chain combines TRBV7-2 with TRBJ1-5, with D unclear. The CDR3 contains 17 residues. Germline V gene sequence: CDR1 SGHTA, CDR2 FQGNSA. V was clipped by 2 bases and J by 0 bases, with 14 bases between them. In DNA form, the CDR3 reads TGTGCCAGCAGCTTATTCCCAGACACCCTTAGCAATCAGCCCCAGCATTTT. It encodes CASSLFPDTLSNQPQHF.

The chain employs TRBV24-1 and TRBJ1-2; 10 bases are shared with TRBD1. Germline V gene data show CDR1 as KGHDR and CDR2 as SFDVKD. Trimming at V came to 4 bases and at J to 2 bases, leaving 3 bases not matched to a gene. The CDR3 covers 15 residues. As DNA, the CDR3 is TGTGCCACCAGTGACCGGGGACAGGGGAACTATGGCTACACCTTC. Translation gives CATSDRGQGNYGYTF.

The genes are TRBV3-1 (or the pseudogene TRBV3-2) and TRBJ1-6, with D perhaps TRBD1 (5 bases). The CDR3 spans 15 residues. The germline V gene encodes CDR1 LGHDT and CDR2 YNNKEL (reference sequence). The CDR3 sequence is CATRRGSSYNSPLHF. In nucleotides, the CDR3 is TGTGCTACCCGGAGGGGAAGCTCCTATAATTCACCCCTCCACTTT.

This clone came up once. This chain uses TRBV10-2 with TRBJ1-2; 7 nucleotides match TRBD1. The CDR3 totals 12 residues. Germline loops: CDR1 WSHSY, CDR2 SAAADI. J lost 10 bases, V lost 8 bases, and 10 bases had no gene match. CDR3 bases: TGCGCCAGCGGTTTTTCGGAGGGGGCCTACACCTTC. Translating gives CASGFSEGAYTF.

The rearrangement uses TRBV5-1 and TRBJ1-1; D perhaps matches TRBD1 (6 bases). This CDR3 spans 15 amino acids. Germline V gene lookup returns CDR1 SGHRS and CDR2 YFSETQ. Trimming removed 4 bases at V and 3 bases at J, with 16 bases between. The CDR3 DNA follows: TGCGCCAGCAGCAAGATTACAGGGAGGTACACTGAAGCTTTCTTT. Protein: CASSKITGRYTEAFF.

This chain joins TRBV7-9 and TRBJ2-7; D is uncertain. Germline CDR1 is SEHNR and CDR2 is FQNEAQ (reference sequence). Trimming removed 5 bases at V and 4 bases at J, with 12 bases between. CDR3 length: 13 amino acids. CDR3 loop: CASSPAIGYEQYF. CDR3 nucleotides: TGTGCCAGCAGCCCCGCGATTGGTTACGAGCAGTACTTC.

This CDR3 reads CASSQSRFNEKLFF. The CDR3 coding sequence is TGTGCCAGCAGCCAATCCCGGTTTAATGAAAAACTGTTTTTT. The chain joins TRBV16 to TRBJ1-4; D remains ambiguous. The CDR3 consists of 14 residues. Looked up from germline, CDR1 is KGHSY and CDR2 is FQNENV. V lost 0 bases and J lost 4, with 6 bases in between.

The V gene is TRBV27, the J gene TRBJ2-5; tentative D call: TRBD1 (6 bases). Trimming pared 7 bases from V and 4 bases from J, leaving 13 bases between. Germline assignment: CDR1 MNHEY and CDR2 SMNVEV (reference sequence). CDR3 length equals 13 residues. The CDR3 sequence: CASIPRGRETQYF. The CDR3 DNA reads TGTGCCAGCATCCCTAGGGGGAGAGAGACCCAGTACTTC.

This chain uses TRBV19 with TRBJ1-1, with unresolved D. From germline, CDR1 is LNHDA and CDR2 SQIVND (reference sequence). CDR3 length equals 14 residues. Trimming took off 4 bases at V and 1 base at J, with 10 bases between the two ends. This chain's CDR3 is CASSRGGPNTEAFF. Here the CDR3 DNA reads TGTGCCAGTAGTAGGGGTGGTCCGAACACTGAAGCTTTCTTT. The complete variable domain, with remaining parts taken from reference TRBV19 and TRBJ1-1, reads DGGITQSPKYLFRKEGQNVTLSCEQNLNHDAMYWYRQDPGQGLRLIYYSQIVNDFQKGDIAEGYSVSREKKESFPLTVTSAQKNPTAFYLCASSRGGPNTEAFFGQGTRLTVV.

For the CDR3, the DNA is TGCGCCAGCAGTGAAGGGTTCCTCGGACAGGGGGTCGGAGAGCAGTACTTC. Translated, it gives CASSEGFLGQGVGEQYF. J is TRBJ2-7 and V is TRBV10-1, with TRBD1 matching 10 bases. Germline V gene lookup returns CDR1 WNHNN and CDR2 SYGVQD (reference sequence). CDR3 length equals 17 residues. V was clipped by 3 bases and J by 7 bases; unmatched bases: 15.

The J gene is TRBJ2-2, the V gene TRBV27; unclear D gene. Germline CDR1 is MNHEY and CDR2 is SMNVEV (reference sequence). Trimming removed 2 bases at V and 4 bases at J, with 8 bases between. The CDR3 extends over 14 amino acids. The CDR3 protein is CASSLVGGTGELFF. In DNA form, the CDR3 reads TGTGCCAGCAGTTTAGTGGGTGGCACCGGGGAGCTGTTTTTT.

This clone was seen once. The chain is built from TRBV11-2 and TRBJ2-7; D is possibly TRBD2 (6 bases). Deletions cut 5 bases from V and 2 bases from J, with 13 bases between. Looked up from germline, CDR1 is SGHAT and CDR2 is FQNNGV. This CDR3 spans 14 amino acids. The CDR3: CASSPSGGPYEQYF. As DNA, the CDR3 is TGTGCCAGCAGCCCCTCCGGGGGACCCTACGAGCAGTACTTC.

The chain is built from TRBV4-1 and TRBJ1-2, with a tentative D call TRBD1 (5 bases). The CDR3 length is 15 residues. The ends were cut back, 2 bases at V and 6 bases at J, with 16 bases in the middle. Per germline, CDR1 MGHRA and CDR2 YSYEKL. CDR3 protein: CASSQQNRRGDGYTF. In nucleotides, the CDR3 is TGCGCCAGCAGCCAACAAAACAGGCGAGGCGATGGCTACACCTTC.

This rearrangement joins TRBV5-6 to TRBJ1-5; possibly TRBD1 for D (5 bases). Germline values: CDR1 SGHDT, CDR2 YYEEEE. CDR3 size: 15 residues. The V gene lost 0 bases and the J gene lost 9 bases, with 16 bases spanning the gap. The CDR3 protein is CASSLAAQATRPQHF. The CDR3 DNA reads TGTGCCAGCAGCTTGGCGGCACAGGCGACGCGGCCCCAGCATTTT.

The chain combines TRBV19 with TRBJ2-7; 10 nucleotides line up with TRBD2. This CDR3 spans 15 amino acids. J was trimmed by 3 bases and V by 6 bases; bases with no gene match: 8. Germline CDR1 LNHDA, CDR2 SQIVND (reference sequence). The CDR3 is CASSPGLAGVYEQYF. The CDR3 DNA is TGTGCCAGTAGCCCGGGGCTAGCGGGAGTCTACGAGCAGTACTTC.